The rows below give T cell receptor beta chains drawn from one sample of a study of blood T cells in healthy people across ages. MiXCR, applied by TCRdb to the 5' RACE reads, yields one record per CDR3 protein. Of fewer than 600,000 distinct CDR3 sequences in the sample, about 27% are singletons; the top ten hold over 3.5%. The data also belong to a second study, concerning T cells of mothers and their children.

The specimen sequenced was blood. The receptors were sampled from a boy between 2 and 15 years old in good health. The CDR3 runs from the conserved cysteine through the conserved F or W. The D gene is left open where the match is weak. Not every row has a clone size; where given, it reads once, few, many or a size class.

D gene: .
J gene: TRBJ2-3
clone size: few
V gene: TRBV18
CDR3 DNA: TGTGCCAGCTCACCACTTCCGGTCACAGATACGCAGTATTTT
CDR3 protein: CASSPLPVTDTQYF

D gene: .
J gene: TRBJ1-2
clone size: .
V gene: TRBV19
CDR3 DNA: TGTGCCAGTACTCATGCGGGACCCTATGGCTACACCTTC
CDR3 protein: CASTHAGPYGYTF

D gene: TRBD1
J gene: TRBJ1-2
clone size: few
V gene: TRBV7-2
CDR3 DNA: TGTGCCAGCAGCTCTATGGGACAGACCTATGGCTACACCTTC
CDR3 protein: CASSSMGQTYGYTF

D gene: .
J gene: TRBJ2-6
clone size: few
V gene: TRBV13
CDR3 DNA: TGTGCCAGCAGCTTATACAGCACTGGGGCCAACGTCCTGACTTTC
CDR3 protein: CASSLYSTGANVLTF

D gene: .
J gene: TRBJ1-6
clone size: few
V gene: TRBV6-1
CDR3 DNA: TGTGCCAGCAGTGAACGGGTCCCGACTAATTCACCCCTCCACTTT
CDR3 protein: CASSERVPTNSPLHF

D gene: TRBD2
J gene: TRBJ2-7
clone size: many
V gene: TRBV25-1
CDR3 DNA: TGTGCCAGCAGTGAGCGGGGGACGGTGTACGAGCAGTACTTC
CDR3 protein: CASSERGTVYEQYF

D gene: .
J gene: TRBJ1-1
clone size: .
V gene: TRBV28
CDR3 DNA: TGTGCCAGCACCCTAGGCCCAATACTGAACACTGAAGCTTTCTTT
CDR3 protein: CASTLGPILNTEAFF

D gene: .
J gene: TRBJ2-7
clone size: .
V gene: TRBV6-1
CDR3 DNA: TGTGCCAGCAGTGCGGGCGGTATTGCCTCCTACGAGCAGTACTTC
CDR3 protein: CASSAGGIASYEQYF

D gene: .
J gene: TRBJ2-7
clone size: few
V gene: TRBV7-8
CDR3 DNA: TGTGCCAGCGCGCAGTCCTCCTACGAGCAGTACTTC
CDR3 protein: CASAQSSYEQYF

D gene: .
J gene: TRBJ2-7
clone size: .
V gene: TRBV12-3/TRBV12-4
CDR3 DNA: TGTGCCAGCAGTTTACGGCACATGACCTACGAGCAGTACTTC
CDR3 protein: CASSLRHMTYEQYF

D gene: TRBD1
J gene: TRBJ2-1
clone size: many
V gene: TRBV7-9
CDR3 DNA: TGTGCCAGCAGCTTAGCGACAGGGGGCCGAAACAATGAGCAGTTCTTC
CDR3 protein: CASSLATGGRNNEQFF

D gene: TRBD2
J gene: TRBJ2-7
clone size: few
V gene: TRBV20-1
CDR3 DNA: TGCAGTGCTACCGGGACTAGCGGAGCCTACTACGAGCAGTACTTC
CDR3 protein: CSATGTSGAYYEQYF

D gene: TRBD2
J gene: TRBJ2-6
clone size: .
V gene: TRBV29-1
CDR3 DNA: TGCAGCGTTGAACTAGCGGGACGGGGGGGGACCAACGTCCTGACTTTC
CDR3 protein: CSVELAGRGGTNVLTF

D gene: .
J gene: TRBJ2-2
clone size: .
V gene: TRBV7-9
CDR3 DNA: TGTGCCAGCAGACACAACTGGGACCAGAACACCGGGGAGCTGTTTTTT
CDR3 protein: CASRHNWDQNTGELFF

D gene: .
J gene: TRBJ2-7
clone size: few
V gene: TRBV11-2
CDR3 DNA: TGTGCCAGCAGCCCCCCAGGGTCGTATTTGGAGCAGTACTTC
CDR3 protein: CASSPPGSYLEQYF

D gene: TRBD1
J gene: TRBJ2-6
clone size: .
V gene: TRBV30
CDR3 DNA: TGTGCCTGGACCGTATTACCGGGACAGGGGTTATCTGGGGCCAACGTCCTGACTTTC
CDR3 protein: CAWTVLPGQGLSGANVLTF